What follows are 17 T cell receptor beta chains derived from one specimen sequenced in a study of blood T cell repertoires in COVID-19. Sequencing was performed with immunoSEQ multiplex PCR; in TCRdb, only in-frame clones are kept and a portion is missing. Here the sample spans some 300,000 clones, around nine tenths being singletons. The sample was peripheral blood. The receptor source for this set is a woman in her seventies with COVID-19, enrolled during active disease.

This sequence joins TRBV19 and TRBJ1-1, with D possibly being TRBD1 (5 bases). V lost 0 bases and J 0 bases, leaving 11 bases between the germline ends. Looked up from germline, CDR1 is LNHDA and CDR2 is SQIVND (reference sequence). The CDR3 totals 16 residues. For the CDR3, the DNA is TGTGCCAGTAGTATAGATCTCACGGACATGAACACTGAAGCTTTCTTT. It is translated as CASSIDLTDMNTEAFF.

The chain couples TRBV5-1 to TRBJ1-1, with 8 bases that match TRBD1. Germline V gives CDR1 SGHRS, CDR2 YFSETQ. This CDR3 is built from 16 residues. The V and J ends lost 4 bases and 3 bases, in that order; junction bases with no gene match: 11. The CDR3 DNA reads as TGCGCCAGCAGCCGTGGGACAGGAGTTAGGGACACTGAAGCTTTCTTT. Amino acids: CASSRGTGVRDTEAFF.

This chain uses TRBV5-8 with TRBJ1-3, with TRBD1 matching over 9 bases. Germline V lookup: CDR1 SGHTS, CDR2 YDEGEE. The CDR3 length is 14 residues. V lost 4 bases, J lost 8 bases, and 7 bases stayed unmatched. The DNA for the CDR3 is TGTGCCAGCAGCCCCGGACAGGGGTTGTACACCATATATTTT. It specifies CASSPGQGLYTIYF.

This chain links TRBV7-9 with TRBJ1-2, with 10 bases fitting TRBD1. The germline gives CDR1 SEHNR, CDR2 FQNEAQ (reference sequence). The CDR3 totals 13 residues. V shed 6 bases and J 8 bases; nucleotides not matched to a gene: 6. The CDR3 loop is CASRQTGGHGYTF. CDR3 nucleotide sequence: TGTGCCAGCAGACAGACAGGGGGCCACGGCTACACCTTC.

The rearrangement joins TRBV5-6 to TRBJ1-2; D unclear. Germline assignment: CDR1 SGHDT and CDR2 YYEEEE. This CDR3 comprises 14 residues. Trimming cost V 7 bases and J 0 bases, with 13 bases left between them. CDR3 in amino acids: CASGPRSSNYGYTF. The CDR3 DNA reads TGTGCCAGCGGCCCCCGGAGTTCTAACTATGGCTACACCTTC.

The V gene is TRBV4-1, the J gene TRBJ2-3, with 10 positions matching TRBD2. The germline CDR1 and CDR2 sequences are MGHRA and YSYEKL. This CDR3 has 20 amino acids. Germline trimming cut 4 bases from V and 0 bases from J; bases unmatched to any gene: 16. The CDR3 is CASSPAGLAGARASTDTQYF. CDR3 nucleotide sequence: TGCGCCAGCAGCCCCGCCGGGCTAGCGGGGGCCCGTGCTAGCACAGATACGCAGTATTTT.

The chain combines TRBV5-1 with TRBJ2-3, with 11 bases identical to TRBD2. The CDR3 runs 19 residues. Germline-derived CDR1 and CDR2 are SGHRS and YFSETQ. The junction had 11 bases not matched to a gene; V was cut back by 0 bases and J by 2 bases. The CDR3 spells CASSLVVAGGHWNTDTQYF. In nucleotides, the CDR3 is TGCGCCAGCAGCTTGGTAGTAGCGGGGGGGCATTGGAACACAGATACGCAGTATTTT. The whole variable domain, remainder taken from reference TRBV5-1 and TRBJ2-3, is KAGVTQTPRYLIKTRGQQVTLSCSPISGHRSVSWYQQTPGQGLQFLFEYFSETQRNKGNFPGRFSGRQFSNSRSEMNVSTLELGDSALYLCASSLVVAGGHWNTDTQYFGPGTRLTVL.

This clone has only a few counts. V and J are TRBV5-5 and TRBJ2-2; 9 bases are shared with TRBD2. CDR1 and CDR2 from the germline V gene are SGHKS and YYEKEE (reference sequence). The CDR3 is 18 residues long. V gave up 1 base and J gave up 7 bases; unmatched junction bases: 14. This CDR3 is CASSLTMVAGVLSGELFF. The CDR3 DNA reads TGTGCCAGCAGCTTGACTATGGTAGCGGGGGTTCTTAGCGGGGAGCTGTTTTTT.

This clone showed up just a few times. V and J are TRBV5-1 and TRBJ1-1; D gene ambiguous. The V and J ends lost 1 base and 3 bases respectively, with 7 bases between them. The CDR3 runs 13 residues. The germline V gene encodes CDR1 SGHRS and CDR2 YFSETQ. The chain's CDR3 is CASSLLFDTEAFF. CDR3 sequence (DNA): TGCGCCAGCAGCTTGTTATTCGACACTGAAGCTTTCTTT.

The chain employs TRBV7-8 and TRBJ2-4; TRBD1 agrees at 10 bases. J lost 2 bases, V lost 5 bases, and 15 bases had no gene match. This CDR3 has 19 residues. Germline loops: CDR1 SGHVS, CDR2 FQNEAQ. CDR3 bases: TGTGCCAGCAGCAACAGACAGGGGGCTGGGAGTGGGTCCAAAAACATTCAGTACTTC. This encodes CASSNRQGAGSGSKNIQYF.

V is TRBV7-9 and J is TRBJ1-3; 7 positions agree with TRBD1. The CDR3 runs to 13 residues. Unmatched junction bases numbered 1, after V lost 4 bases and J lost 4 bases. CDR1 is SEHNR and CDR2 is FQNEAQ in the germline V gene (reference sequence). The CDR3 loop reads CASSSGQGNTIYF. The CDR3 DNA sequence: TGTGCCAGCAGCTCGGGACAGGGAAACACCATATATTTT.

The rearrangement uses TRBV30 and TRBJ1-4; 7 nucleotides line up with TRBD1. The CDR3 totals 14 residues. CDR1 and CDR2 (germline): GTSNPN, SVGIG (reference sequence). J was trimmed by 8 bases and V by 2 bases; bases with no gene match: 8. The CDR3 is CAWSYRGPGEKLFF. CDR3 bases: TGTGCCTGGAGTTACAGGGGCCCAGGGGAAAAACTGTTTTTT. The whole variable domain, filled in from reference TRBV30 and TRBJ1-4, reads SQTIHQWPATLVQPVGSPLSLECTVEGTSNPNLYWYRQAAGRGLQLLFYSVGIGQISSEVPQNLSASRPQDRQFILSSKKLLLSDSGFYLCAWSYRGPGEKLFFGSGTQLSVL.

This chain links TRBV7-9 with TRBJ2-1; 9 positions match TRBD1. The length of the CDR3 is 17 residues. J gave up 0 bases and V 6 bases, and 9 bases lay outside the gene matches. Germline CDR1 reads SEHNR; CDR2 reads FQNEAQ (reference sequence). This CDR3 is CASRYKQGAGSYNEQFF. CDR3 nucleotide sequence: TGTGCCAGCAGGTACAAACAGGGGGCAGGCTCCTACAATGAGCAGTTCTTC.

This clone was seen ten or more times. The chain combines TRBV27 with TRBJ1-4; D not resolved. Germline V lookup: CDR1 MNHEY, CDR2 SMNVEV (reference sequence). The CDR3 has 12 residues. V gave up 6 bases and J gave up 14 bases, with 16 bases separating them. The CDR3: CASRLDRGELFF. In DNA, the CDR3 is TGTGCCAGCAGACTCGACCGGGGTGAGCTGTTTTTT.

V is TRBV29-1 and J is TRBJ2-1; perhaps TRBD2 as D (5 bases). The CDR3 covers 13 residues. Germline lookup yields CDR1 SQVTM and CDR2 ANQGSEA. Between the trimmed V and J ends, which lost 6 bases and 5 bases, there was a span of 14 bases. CDR3 in DNA: TGCAGCGTGCAACTAGTGGCCGACAATGAGCAGTTCTTC. The encoded protein is CSVQLVADNEQFF.

This clone was seen a single time. The rearrangement joins TRBV28 to TRBJ1-2; 12 nucleotides align to TRBD1. Per the germline V gene, CDR1 is MDHEN and CDR2 is SYDVKM. V was clipped by 5 bases and J by 5 bases; unmatched bases: 6. The CDR3 sequence is 15 residues long. CDR3 DNA sequence: TGTGCCAGCAGTGAACCGGGACAGGGGGCATATGGCTACACCTTC. The encoded protein is CASSEPGQGAYGYTF.

The rearrangement joins TRBV29-1 to TRBJ1-1; TRBD1 might be the D (5 bases). CDR1 is SQVTM, CDR2 ANQGSEA, per germline. This CDR3 has 12 amino acids. The V and J ends lost 4 bases and 4 bases respectively, with 10 bases between them. CDR3 coding DNA: TGCAGCGTTGGTACAGGAGTCACTGAAGCTTTCTTT. Translating it yields CSVGTGVTEAFF. Based on the CDR3 plus reference TRBV29-1 and TRBJ1-1, the full variable domain is SAVISQKPSRDICQRGTSLTIQCQVDSQVTMMFWYRQQPGQSLTLIATANQGSEATYESGFVIDKFPISRPNLTFSTLTVSNMSPEDSSIYLCSVGTGVTEAFFGQGTRLTVV.